This T cell receptor (beta chain) was identified in a study of siplizumab effects on memory and regulatory T cells. Study findings and constraints: Apparently key alloresponse contributors, naive T cells also seemed more diverse than memory cells. Roughly 75-97% of dividing CD4+ or CD8+ clones were without an attributable naive or memory phenotype.

Here immunoSEQ multiplex PCR was the method, and the copy in TCRdb shows in-frame clones only, minus some. The sample carries some 100,000 clones, roughly 94% recorded once. CDR1 SGHTA and CDR2 FQGNSA come from the germline V gene. The CDR3 totals 13 residues. Trimming stripped 3 bases from V and 8 bases from J, with 11 bases between. To note about this clone: Its antigen remains unidentified.

This chain connects TRBV7-2 to TRBJ2-1; tentatively, D is TRBD2 (7 bases). Sequencing input: Tregs sorted from blood. The receptor's source is a human donor in good health. Here the CDR3 reads CASSLGGRDEQFF. The CDR3 DNA reads as TGTGCCAGCAGCTTGGGGGGGCGGGATGAGCAGTTCTTC.